This T cell receptor (beta chain) comes out of a study of OX40 agonist ivuxolimab in advanced cancers. Study-wide context: Three patients had partial responses: one hepatocellular carcinoma, two cutaneous melanoma. Findings and caveats of the study: Partial responders at 0.1-3.0 mg/kg showed near-lowest clonal expansion.

The CDR3 spans 13 residues. The germline CDR1 and CDR2 sequences are MNHEY and SVGAGI. V lost 6 bases, J lost 10 bases, and 16 bases lay in between. About this clone itself: What it binds is unknown.

Libraries were prepared by immunoSEQ multiplex PCR; TCRdb keeps only in-frame clonotypes and omits some of them. The data hold 60,000 to 95,000 clones, with about nine tenths observed a single time. The material was CD4+ or CD8+ T cells sorted from blood, obtained in a trial of the OX40 agonist ivuxolimab. The J gene is TRBJ1-3, the V gene TRBV6-5, with D perhaps TRBD1 (5 bases). The source of this sequence is an adult with an advanced solid tumor such as melanoma, head and neck, liver or kidney cancer. The CDR3 DNA sequence: TGTGCCAGCAGCCCCCCCGGGGGGACGACCATATATTTT. It translates to CASSPPGGTTIYF.